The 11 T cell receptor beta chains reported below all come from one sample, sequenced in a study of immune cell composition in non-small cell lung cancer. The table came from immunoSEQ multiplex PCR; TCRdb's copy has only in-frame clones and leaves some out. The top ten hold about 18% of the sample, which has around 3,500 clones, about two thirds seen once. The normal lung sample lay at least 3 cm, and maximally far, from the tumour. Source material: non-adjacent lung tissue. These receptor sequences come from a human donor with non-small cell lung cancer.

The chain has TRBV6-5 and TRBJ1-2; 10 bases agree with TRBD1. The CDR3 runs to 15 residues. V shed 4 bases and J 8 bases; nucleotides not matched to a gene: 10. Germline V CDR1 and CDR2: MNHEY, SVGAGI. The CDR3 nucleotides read TGTGCCAGCAGTTTCAGTCCCGGGACAGGGGACGGCTACACCTTC. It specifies CASSFSPGTGDGYTF.

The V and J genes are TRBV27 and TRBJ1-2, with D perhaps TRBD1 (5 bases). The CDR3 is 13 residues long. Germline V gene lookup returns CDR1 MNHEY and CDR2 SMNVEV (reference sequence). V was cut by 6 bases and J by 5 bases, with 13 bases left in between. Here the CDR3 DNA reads TGTGCCAGCAGCAGCGGGGCTTGGTATGGCTACACCTTC. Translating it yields CASSSGAWYGYTF.

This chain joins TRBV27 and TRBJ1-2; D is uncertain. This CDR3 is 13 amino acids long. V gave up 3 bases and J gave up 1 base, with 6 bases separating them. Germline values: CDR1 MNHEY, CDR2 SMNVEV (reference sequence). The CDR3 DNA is TGTGCCAGCAGTTTTTCGAGTAACTATGGCTACACCTTC. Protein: CASSFSSNYGYTF.

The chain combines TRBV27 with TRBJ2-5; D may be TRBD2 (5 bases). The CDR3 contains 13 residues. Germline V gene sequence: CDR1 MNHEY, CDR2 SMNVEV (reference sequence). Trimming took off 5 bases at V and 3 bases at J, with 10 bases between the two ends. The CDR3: CASSQAGKETQYF. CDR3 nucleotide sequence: TGTGCCAGCAGTCAGGCCGGGAAAGAGACCCAGTACTTC.

This chain's CDR3 is CASSLTVARGTEAFF. Here the CDR3 DNA reads TGTGCCAGTAGTTTAACGGTGGCTCGGGGCACTGAAGCTTTCTTT. J is TRBJ1-1 and V is TRBV19; D remains unclear. Germline lookup yields CDR1 LNHDA and CDR2 SQIVND (reference sequence). CDR3 length: 15 amino acids. Deletions cut 5 bases from V and 4 bases from J, with 17 bases between.

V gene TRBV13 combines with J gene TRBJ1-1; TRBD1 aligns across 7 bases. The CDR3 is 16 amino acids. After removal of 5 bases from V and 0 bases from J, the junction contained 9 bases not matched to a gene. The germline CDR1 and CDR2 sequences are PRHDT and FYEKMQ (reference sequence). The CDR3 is CASSLRGSGLNTEAFF. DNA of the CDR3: TGTGCCAGCAGCCTCAGGGGGTCTGGGTTGAACACTGAAGCTTTCTTT. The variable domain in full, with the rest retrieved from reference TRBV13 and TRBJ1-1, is AAGVIQSPRHLIKEKRETATLKCYPIPRHDTVYWYQQGPGQDPQFLISFYEKMQSDKGSIPDRFSAQQFSDYHSELNMSSLELGDSALYFCASSLRGSGLNTEAFFGQGTRLTVV.

The CDR3 DNA follows: TGCGCCAGCAGCTTGGAGATGCGAGGGACAGGTAACGATGAGCAGTTCTTC. Encoded protein: CASSLEMRGTGNDEQFF. The chain employs TRBV5-1 and TRBJ2-1, with 8 bases fitting TRBD1. Trimming took 0 bases from V and 8 from J; bases not matched to a gene: 13. This CDR3 has 17 amino acids. From germline, CDR1 is SGHRS and CDR2 YFSETQ.

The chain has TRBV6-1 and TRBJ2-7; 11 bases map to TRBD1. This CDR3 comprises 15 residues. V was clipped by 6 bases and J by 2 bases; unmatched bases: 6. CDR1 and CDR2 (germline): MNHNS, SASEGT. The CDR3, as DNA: TGTGCCAGCAGGCCCGGGACAGGGGGTGCCTACGAGCAGTACTTC. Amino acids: CASRPGTGGAYEQYF.

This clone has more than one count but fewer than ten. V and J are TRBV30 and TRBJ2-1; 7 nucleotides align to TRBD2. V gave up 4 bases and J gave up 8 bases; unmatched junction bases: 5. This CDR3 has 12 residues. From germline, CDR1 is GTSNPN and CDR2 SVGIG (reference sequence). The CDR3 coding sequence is TGTGCCTGGAACTTAAGCGGGGATGAGCAGTTCTTC. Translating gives CAWNLSGDEQFF.

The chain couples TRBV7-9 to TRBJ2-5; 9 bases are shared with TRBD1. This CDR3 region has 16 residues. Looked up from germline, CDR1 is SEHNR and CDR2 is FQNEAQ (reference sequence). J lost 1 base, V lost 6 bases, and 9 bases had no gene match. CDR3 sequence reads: CASSLSGTGIQETQYF. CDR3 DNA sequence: TGTGCCAGCAGTTTAAGCGGGACAGGGATCCAAGAGACCCAGTACTTC.

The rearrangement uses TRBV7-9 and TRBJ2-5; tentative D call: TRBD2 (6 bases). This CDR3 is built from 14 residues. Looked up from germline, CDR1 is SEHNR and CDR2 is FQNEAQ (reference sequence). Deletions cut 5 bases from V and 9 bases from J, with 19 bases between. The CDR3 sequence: CASSILATPGAQYF. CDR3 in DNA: TGTGCCAGCAGCATCCTCGCCACACCGGGGGCCCAGTACTTC.